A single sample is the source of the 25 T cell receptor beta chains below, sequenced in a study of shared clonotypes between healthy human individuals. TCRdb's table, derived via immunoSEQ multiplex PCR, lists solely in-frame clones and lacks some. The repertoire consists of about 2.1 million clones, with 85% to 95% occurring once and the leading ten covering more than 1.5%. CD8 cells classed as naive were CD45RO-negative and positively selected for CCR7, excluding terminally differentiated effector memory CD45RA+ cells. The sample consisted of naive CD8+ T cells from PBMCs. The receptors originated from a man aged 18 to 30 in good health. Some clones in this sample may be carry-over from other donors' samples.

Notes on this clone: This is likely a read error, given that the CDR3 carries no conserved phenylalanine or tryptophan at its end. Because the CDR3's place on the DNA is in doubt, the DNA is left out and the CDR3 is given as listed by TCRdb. CDR3 protein: CASGHASWGGQG. The V and J genes are TRBV6-6 and TRBJ1-1; TRBD1 was called by the table and not checked on the DNA. The germline V gene has CDR1 MNHNY and CDR2 SVGAGI (reference sequence). Including both end residues, the CDR3 is 12 amino acids long.

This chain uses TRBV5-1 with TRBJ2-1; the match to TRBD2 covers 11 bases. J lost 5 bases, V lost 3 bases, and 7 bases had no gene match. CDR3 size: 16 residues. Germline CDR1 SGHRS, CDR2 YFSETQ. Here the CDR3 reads CASSSLAGGVNNEQFF. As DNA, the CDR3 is TGCGCCAGCAGCTCGTTAGCGGGAGGGGTGAACAATGAGCAGTTCTTC.

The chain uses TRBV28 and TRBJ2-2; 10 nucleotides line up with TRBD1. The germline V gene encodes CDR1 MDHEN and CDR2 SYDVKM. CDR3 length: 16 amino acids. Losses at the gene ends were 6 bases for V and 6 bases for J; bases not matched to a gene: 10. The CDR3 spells CASSNLGQGGSGELFF. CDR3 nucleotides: TGTGCCAGCAGCAATCTAGGACAGGGGGGGTCCGGGGAGCTGTTTTTT. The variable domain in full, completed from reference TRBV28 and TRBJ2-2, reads DVKVTQSSRYLVKRTGEKVFLECVQDMDHENMFWYRQDPGLGLRLIYFSYDVKMKEKGDIPEGYSVSREKKERFSLILESASTNQTSMYLCASSNLGQGGSGELFFGEGSRLTVL.

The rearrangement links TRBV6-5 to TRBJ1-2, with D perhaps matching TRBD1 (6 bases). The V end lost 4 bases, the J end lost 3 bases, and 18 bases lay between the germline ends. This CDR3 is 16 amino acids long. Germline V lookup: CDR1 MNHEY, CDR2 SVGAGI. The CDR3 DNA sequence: TGTGCCAGCAGTTCCTTGGGGTTGGGGGCAGACTATGGCTACACCTTC. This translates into CASSSLGLGADYGYTF.

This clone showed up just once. For the CDR3, the DNA is TGTGCCAGCAGCTTAGAGAATGAAAAACTGTTTTTT. Protein: CASSLENEKLFF. The chain employs TRBV11-2 and TRBJ1-4; D not certain. This CDR3 contains 12 residues. The germline V and J ends were trimmed by 0 bases and 5 bases, with 1 base remaining between them. Per the germline V gene, CDR1 is SGHAT and CDR2 is FQNNGV.

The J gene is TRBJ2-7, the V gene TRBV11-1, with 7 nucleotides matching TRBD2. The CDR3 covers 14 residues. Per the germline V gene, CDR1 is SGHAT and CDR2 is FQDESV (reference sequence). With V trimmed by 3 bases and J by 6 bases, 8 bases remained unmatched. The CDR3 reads CASSLAGVLSEQYF. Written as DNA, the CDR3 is TGTGCCAGCAGCTTGGCGGGAGTACTGTCCGAGCAGTACTTC.

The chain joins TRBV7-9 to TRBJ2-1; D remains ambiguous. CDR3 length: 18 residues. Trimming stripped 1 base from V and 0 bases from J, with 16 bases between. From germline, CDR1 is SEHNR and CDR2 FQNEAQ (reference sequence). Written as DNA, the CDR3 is TGTGCCAGCAGCTTAGTTGGAACAGCTCCGAGCTCCTACAATGAGCAGTTCTTC. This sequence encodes CASSLVGTAPSSYNEQFF.

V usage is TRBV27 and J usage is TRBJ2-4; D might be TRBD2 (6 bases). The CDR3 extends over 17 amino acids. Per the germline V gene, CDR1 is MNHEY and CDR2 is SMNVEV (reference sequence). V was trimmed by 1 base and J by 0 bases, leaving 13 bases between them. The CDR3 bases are TGTGCCAGCAGTTTATTCGGCGGGACTCTAGCCAAAAACATTCAGTACTTC. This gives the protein CASSLFGGTLAKNIQYF.

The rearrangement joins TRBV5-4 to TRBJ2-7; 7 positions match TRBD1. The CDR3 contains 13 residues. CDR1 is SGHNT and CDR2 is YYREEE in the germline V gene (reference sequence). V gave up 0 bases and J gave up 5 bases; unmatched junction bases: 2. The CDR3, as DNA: TGTGCCAGCAGCTTGGGGGACAGCGACGAGCAGTACTTC. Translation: CASSLGDSDEQYF.

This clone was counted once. The CDR3 DNA is TGTGCCAGCAGCCACCACTTTTCCCAGGATACGCAGTATTTT. Translating gives CASSHHFSQDTQYF. The chain links TRBV14 to TRBJ2-3; D uncertain. Trimming cost V 3 bases and J 6 bases, with 13 bases left between them. Germline CDR1 reads SGHDN; CDR2 reads FVKESK. The length of the CDR3 is 14 residues.

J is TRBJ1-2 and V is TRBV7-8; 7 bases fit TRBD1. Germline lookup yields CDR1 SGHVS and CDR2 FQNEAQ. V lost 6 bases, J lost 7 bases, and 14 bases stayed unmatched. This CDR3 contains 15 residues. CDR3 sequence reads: CASSDLTRGQVGYTF. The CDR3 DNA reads TGTGCCAGCAGTGACCTGACAAGGGGGCAGGTTGGCTACACCTTC. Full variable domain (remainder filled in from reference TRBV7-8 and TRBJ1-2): GAGVSQSPRYKVAKRGQDVALRCDPISGHVSLFWYQQALGQGPEFLTYFQNEAQLDKSGLPSDRFFAERPEGSVSTLKIQRTQQEDSAVYLCASSDLTRGQVGYTFGSGTRLTVV.

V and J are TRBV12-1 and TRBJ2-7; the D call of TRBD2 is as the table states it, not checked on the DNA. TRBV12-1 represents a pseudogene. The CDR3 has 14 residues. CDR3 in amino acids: CASSFAFGGNEQYF. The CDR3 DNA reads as TGTGCCAGCAGCTTTGCGTTTGGCGGAAACGAGCAGTACTTC.

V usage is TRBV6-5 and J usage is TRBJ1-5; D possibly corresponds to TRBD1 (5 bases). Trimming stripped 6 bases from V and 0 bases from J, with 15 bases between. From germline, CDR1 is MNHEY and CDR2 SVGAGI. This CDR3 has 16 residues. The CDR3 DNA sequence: TGTGCCAGCAGCTACCTTAAGGGGTATAGCAATCAGCCCCAGCATTTT. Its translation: CASSYLKGYSNQPQHF.

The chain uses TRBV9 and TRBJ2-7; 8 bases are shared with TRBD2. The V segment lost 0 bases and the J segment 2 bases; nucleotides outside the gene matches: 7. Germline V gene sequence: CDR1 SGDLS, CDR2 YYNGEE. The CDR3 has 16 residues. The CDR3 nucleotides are TGTGCCAGCAGCGTAGCGGCTAGCGGGCCGACCTACGAGCAGTACTTC. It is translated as CASSVAASGPTYEQYF.

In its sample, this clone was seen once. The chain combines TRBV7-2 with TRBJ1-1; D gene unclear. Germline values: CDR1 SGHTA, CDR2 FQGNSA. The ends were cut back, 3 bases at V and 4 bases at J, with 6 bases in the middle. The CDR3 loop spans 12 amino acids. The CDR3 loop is CASSFRSTEAFF. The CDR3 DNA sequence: TGTGCCAGCAGCTTTAGAAGCACTGAAGCTTTCTTT.

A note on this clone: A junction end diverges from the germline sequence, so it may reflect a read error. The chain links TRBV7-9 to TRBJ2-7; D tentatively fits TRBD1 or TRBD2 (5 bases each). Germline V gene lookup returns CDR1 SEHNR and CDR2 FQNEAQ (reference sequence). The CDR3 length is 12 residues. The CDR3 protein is CASKAPGRWLEF. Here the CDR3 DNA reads TGTGCCAGCAAGGCTCCGGGACGGTGGCTTGAGTTC.

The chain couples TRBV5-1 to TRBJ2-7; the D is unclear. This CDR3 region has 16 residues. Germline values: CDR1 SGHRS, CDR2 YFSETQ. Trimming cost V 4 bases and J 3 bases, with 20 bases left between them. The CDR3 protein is CASSPKPSSPNYEQYF. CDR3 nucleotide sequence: TGCGCCAGCAGCCCAAAGCCCAGTTCGCCGAACTACGAGCAGTACTTC.

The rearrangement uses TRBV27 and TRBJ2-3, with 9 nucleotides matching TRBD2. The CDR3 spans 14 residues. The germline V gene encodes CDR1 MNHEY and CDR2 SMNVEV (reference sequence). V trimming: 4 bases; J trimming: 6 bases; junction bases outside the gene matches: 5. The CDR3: CASSSLAGWDTQYF. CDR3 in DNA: TGTGCCAGCAGTTCCCTAGCGGGATGGGATACGCAGTATTTT.

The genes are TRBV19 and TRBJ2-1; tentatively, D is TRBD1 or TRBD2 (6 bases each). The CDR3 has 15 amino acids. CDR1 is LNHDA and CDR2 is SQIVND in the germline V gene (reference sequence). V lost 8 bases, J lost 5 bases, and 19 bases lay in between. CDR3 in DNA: TGTGCCAGTGGGCACCGGGGGCAGGGCGACAATGAGCAGTTCTTC. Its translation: CASGHRGQGDNEQFF.

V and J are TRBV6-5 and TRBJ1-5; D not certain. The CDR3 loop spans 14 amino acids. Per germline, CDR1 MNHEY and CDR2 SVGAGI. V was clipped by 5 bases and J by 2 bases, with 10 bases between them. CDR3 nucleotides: TGTGCCAGCAGTCCCTACAGTGGCAATCAGCCCCAGCATTTT. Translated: CASSPYSGNQPQHF.

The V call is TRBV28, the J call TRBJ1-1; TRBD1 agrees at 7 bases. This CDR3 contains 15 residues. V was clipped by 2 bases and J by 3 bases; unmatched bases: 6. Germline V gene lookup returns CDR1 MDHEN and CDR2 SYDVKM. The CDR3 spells CASSLDAQGDTEAFF. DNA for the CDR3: TGTGCCAGCAGTTTAGATGCCCAGGGGGACACTGAAGCTTTCTTT.

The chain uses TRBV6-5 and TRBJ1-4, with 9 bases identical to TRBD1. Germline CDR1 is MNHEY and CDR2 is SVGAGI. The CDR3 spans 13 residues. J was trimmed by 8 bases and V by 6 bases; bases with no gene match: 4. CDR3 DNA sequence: TGTGCCAGCAGAAAGGACAGGGGCGAAAAACTGTTTTTT. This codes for CASRKDRGEKLFF.

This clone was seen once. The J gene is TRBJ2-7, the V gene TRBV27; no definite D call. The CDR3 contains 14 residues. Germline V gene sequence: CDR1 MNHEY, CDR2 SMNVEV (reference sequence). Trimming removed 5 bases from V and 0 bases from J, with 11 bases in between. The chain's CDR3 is CASSPTARSYEQYF. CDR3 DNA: TGTGCCAGCAGTCCGACGGCCCGCTCCTACGAGCAGTACTTC.

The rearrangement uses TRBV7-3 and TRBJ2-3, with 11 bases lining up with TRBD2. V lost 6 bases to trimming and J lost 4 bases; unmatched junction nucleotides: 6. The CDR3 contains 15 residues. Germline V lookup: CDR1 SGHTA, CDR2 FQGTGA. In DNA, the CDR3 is TGTGCCAGCAGTACTACTAGCGGGAGATCAGATACGCAGTATTTT. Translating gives CASSTTSGRSDTQYF.

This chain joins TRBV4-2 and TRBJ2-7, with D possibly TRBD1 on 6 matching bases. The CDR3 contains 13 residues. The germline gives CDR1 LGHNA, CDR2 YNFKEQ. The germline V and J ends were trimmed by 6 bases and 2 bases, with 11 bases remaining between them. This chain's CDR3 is CASSPGHPYEQYF. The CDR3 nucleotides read TGTGCCAGCAGTCCGGGACACCCCTACGAGCAGTACTTC.